This T cell receptor beta chain was identified during a study of resident and recirculating memory T cells in vitiligo. Only in-frame clones appear in the TCRdb table, and some are missing; sequencing was by immunoSEQ multiplex PCR. The sample lists 40,000 to 50,000 clones, around nine tenths occurring once. Germline CDR1 and CDR2: SEHNR and FQNEAQ (reference sequence). The junction had 3 bases not matched to a gene; V was cut back by 1 base and J by 3 bases. The CDR3 totals 15 residues. In this sample, this clone turned up once. J is TRBJ2-5 and V is TRBV7-9; TRBD1 matches 9 bases. The sequenced sample consisted of blood. This TCR derives from a male donor with vitiligo. The CDR3 protein is CASSLGGQGKETQYF. CDR3 bases: TGTGCCAGCAGCTTAGGGGGACAGGGAAAAGAGACCCAGTACTTC.